Reported below is one T cell receptor (beta chain). In the original processing: Reference gene primer amplification in the assay estimated nucleated cell counts. Sequencing used immunoSEQ multiplex PCR; TCRdb keeps in-frame clones, though not all of them. That table is the source of V, J and clone size, and D and trimming were worked out from the DNA. Seen here are 40,000 to 60,000 clones, approximately 84% observed once, and the top ten hold around 2.6%. Patients at the Seattle site were enrolled during active infection and followed longitudinally. The entry originates in a study of blood T cell repertoires in COVID-19. Study-wide context: Donors in the United States, Italy and Spain gave samples during acute or convalescent COVID-19. In each case, the material was cDNA or gDNA derived from T cells, B-cell-depleted T cells, or PBMCs.

J lost 6 bases, V lost 4 bases, and 8 bases had no gene match. This CDR3 is 15 amino acids long. Per germline, CDR1 MGHDK and CDR2 SYGVNS. This TCR derives from an elderly woman with COVID-19, enrolled during active disease. The source material was peripheral blood. V and J are TRBV25-1 and TRBJ1-2; 10 bases map to TRBD1. CDR3 region: CASSAAGQGYDGYTF. CDR3 nucleotide sequence: TGTGCCAGCAGTGCGGCGGGACAGGGGTACGATGGCTACACCTTC.